Included here is one TCR beta chain sequence, with context. Sequencing was performed with immunoSEQ multiplex PCR; in TCRdb, only in-frame clones are kept and a portion is missing. The sample yields roughly 250,000 clones, approximately 90% seen once. The data belong to a study of blood T cell repertoires in COVID-19. Study in general: The analysed material was cDNA or gDNA that came from T cells, B-cell-depleted T cells, or PBMCs.

The TCR comes from a woman in her thirties or forties who had recovered from COVID-19. Sequenced sample: peripheral blood.

The CDR3 coding sequence is TGTGCCAGCAAAGACAGCCTTAATGAAAAACTGTTTTTT. This translates into CASKDSLNEKLFF. V is TRBV28 and J is TRBJ1-4; a possible D gene is TRBD1 (5 bases). CDR1 and CDR2 (germline): MDHEN, SYDVKM. This CDR3 spans 13 amino acids. The ends were cut back, 7 bases at V and 4 bases at J, with 10 bases in the middle.